This section outlines one T cell receptor beta chain sequence together with its context. With V trimmed by 5 bases and J by 6 bases, 9 bases remained unmatched. CDR3 length equals 13 residues. Germline V gene data show CDR1 as SQVTM and CDR2 as ANQGSEA. Generated by immunoSEQ multiplex PCR, the TCRdb table keeps only in-frame clones and is missing some. The data show some 1,400,000 clones, about 96% seen once. The source of the sample is a study of shared clonotypes between healthy human individuals. The chain has TRBV29-1 and TRBJ1-2, with 7 positions matching TRBD1. This clonotype originated in a man aged 30-40 years in good health. The sequenced material came from naive CD4+ T cells sorted from blood. The sample's subset: CD45RA+ positively selected. The CDR3 loop reads CSVKKTGSNGYTF. CDR3 DNA sequence: TGCAGCGTTAAAAAGACAGGGTCGAATGGCTACACCTTC.